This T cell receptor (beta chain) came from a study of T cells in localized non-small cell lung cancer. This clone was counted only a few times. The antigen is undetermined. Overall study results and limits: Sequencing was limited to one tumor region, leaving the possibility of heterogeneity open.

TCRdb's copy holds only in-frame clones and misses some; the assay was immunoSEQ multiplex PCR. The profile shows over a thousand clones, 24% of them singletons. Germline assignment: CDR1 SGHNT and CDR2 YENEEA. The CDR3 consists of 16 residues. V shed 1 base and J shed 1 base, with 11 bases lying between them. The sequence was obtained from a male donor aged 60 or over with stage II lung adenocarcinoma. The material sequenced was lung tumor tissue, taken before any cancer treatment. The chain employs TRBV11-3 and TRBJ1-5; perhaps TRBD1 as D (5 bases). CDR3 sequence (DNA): TGTGCCAGCAGCTTAGTGGCGGGGCGAAGCAATCAGCCCCAGCATTTT. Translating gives CASSLVAGRSNQPQHF.